These 11 T cell receptor beta chains came from one sample sequenced in a study of Tregs in tolerant kidney transplant recipients. Repertoires were generated with immunoSEQ multiplex PCR, while TCRdb's copy carries only in-frame clones and drops some. The repertoire includes more than 60,000 clones, approximately 85% of them detected once, and around 1.9% sits in the top ten. Source: Tregs from blood, taken before the transplant. These receptors were taken from a human donor who received a combined kidney and bone marrow transplant.

The table lists this clone with a count of one. This rearrangement joins TRBV2 to TRBJ2-5; D ambiguous. The germline CDR1 and CDR2 sequences are SNHLY and FYNNEI. This CDR3 has 12 amino acids. The CDR3 sequence: CALSASQETQYF. The DNA of the CDR3 is TGTGCTCTCTCGGCCTCCCAAGAGACCCAGTACTTC.

The chain links TRBV28 to TRBJ2-1; 9 bases are a match to TRBD1. Germline V lookup: CDR1 MDHEN, CDR2 SYDVKM. The ends lost 6 bases at V and 7 bases at J; junction bases unmatched: 13. The CDR3 is 16 amino acids. CDR3 amino acids: CASRPGTGISGNEQFF. Here the CDR3 DNA reads TGTGCCAGCAGACCCGGGACAGGGATCAGTGGGAATGAGCAGTTCTTC.

The chain uses TRBV30 and TRBJ2-7; no definite D call. Germline loops: CDR1 GTSNPN, CDR2 SVGIG (reference sequence). The CDR3 runs 11 residues. V gave up 3 bases and J gave up 7 bases, with 10 bases separating them. CDR3 amino acids: CAWRASREQYF. In nucleotides, the CDR3 is TGTGCCTGGAGGGCCTCGCGGGAGCAGTACTTC.

The J gene is TRBJ1-5, the V gene TRBV14, with D hard to call. V was trimmed by 7 bases and J by 1 base, leaving 14 bases between them. This CDR3 is 15 amino acids long. In germline, CDR1 is SGHDN, CDR2 FVKESK. The CDR3, as DNA: TGTGCCAGCAAGCCTCGAGATGCGAGCAATCAGCCCCAGCATTTT. Its translation is CASKPRDASNQPQHF.

A few counts support this clone. V gene TRBV6-1 combines with J gene TRBJ1-2; TRBD1 might be the D (6 bases). The CDR3 is 15 residues long. Germline V gene sequence: CDR1 MNHNS, CDR2 SASEGT. Trimming took off 1 base at V and 5 bases at J, with 14 bases between the two ends. The CDR3, as DNA: TGTGCCAGCAGTGAAGAAAGGGGGGCCTGGTATGGCTACACCTTC. Encoded protein: CASSEERGAWYGYTF.

The chain combines TRBV6-5 with TRBJ1-1; 8 bases align to TRBD1. V dropped 8 bases and J dropped 5; count of bases not matched to a gene: 13. The CDR3 loop spans 15 amino acids. Germline values: CDR1 MNHEY, CDR2 SVGAGI. CDR3 residues: CASSSGGRGQTEAFF. CDR3 coding DNA: TGTGCCAGCTCCTCCGGCGGCAGGGGGCAAACTGAAGCTTTCTTT.

This clone was observed once. This chain uses TRBV11-2 with TRBJ2-7, with 9 bases aligning to TRBD2. This CDR3 contains 18 residues. V was clipped by 3 bases and J by 2 bases; unmatched bases: 14. The germline V gene encodes CDR1 SGHAT and CDR2 FQNNGV. The CDR3 reads CASSLYRGSGSWTYEQYF. In DNA form, the CDR3 reads TGTGCCAGCAGCTTGTATCGAGGTAGCGGGAGTTGGACCTACGAGCAGTACTTC. The variable domain in full, with the rest retrieved from reference TRBV11-2 and TRBJ2-7, is EAGVAQSPRYKIIEKRQSVAFWCNPISGHATLYWYQQILGQGPKLLIQFQNNGVVDDSQLPKDRFSAERLKGVDSTLKIQPAKLEDSAVYLCASSLYRGSGSWTYEQYFGPGTRLTVT.

The rearrangement uses TRBV5-4 and TRBJ1-2; 10 positions agree with TRBD1. Germline V gives CDR1 SGHNT, CDR2 YYREEE (reference sequence). V dropped 4 bases and J dropped 4; count of bases not matched to a gene: 7. This CDR3 is built from 15 residues. CDR3 bases: TGTGCCAGCAGCCCGAGGACAGGGGGGGGCTATGGCTACACCTTC. Residues: CASSPRTGGGYGYTF.

V gene TRBV14 combines with J gene TRBJ2-1; 7 nucleotides align to TRBD2. After removal of 0 bases from V and 4 bases from J, the junction contained 9 bases not matched to a gene. The germline gives CDR1 SGHDN, CDR2 FVKESK. The CDR3 runs to 17 residues. This chain's CDR3 is CASSQEWAGVTYNEQFF. The CDR3, as DNA: TGTGCCAGCAGCCAAGAATGGGCGGGAGTAACTTACAATGAGCAGTTCTTC.

The chain carries TRBV11-3 and TRBJ2-3; 7 bases align to TRBD1. V lost 6 bases and J lost 2; bases outside the gene matches: 8. Per germline, CDR1 SGHNT and CDR2 YENEEA. The CDR3 loop spans 15 amino acids. The CDR3: CASSPLGTDTDTQYF. The CDR3 bases are TGTGCCAGCAGTCCCCTAGGGACAGACACAGATACGCAGTATTTT. Combining the CDR3 with reference TRBV11-3 and TRBJ2-3 gives the whole variable domain EAGVVQSPRYKIIEKKQPVAFWCNPISGHNTLYWYLQNLGQGPELLIRYENEEAVDDSQLPKDRFSAERLKGVDSTLKIQPAELGDSAVYLCASSPLGTDTDTQYFGPGTRLTVL.

The chain has TRBV18 and TRBJ2-3, with 9 bases aligning to TRBD2. The germline V gene has CDR1 KGHSH and CDR2 LQKENI. V dropped 3 bases and J dropped 0; count of bases not matched to a gene: 13. The CDR3 has 19 residues. This chain's CDR3 is CASSPPAGGENASTDTQYF. The CDR3 bases are TGTGCCAGCTCACCCCCAGCGGGGGGCGAGAATGCTAGCACAGATACGCAGTATTTT. The full variable domain, with the rest looked up from reference TRBV18 and TRBJ2-3, is NAGVMQNPRHLVRRRGQEARLRCSPMKGHSHVYWYRQLPEEGLKFMVYLQKENIIDESGMPKERFSAEFPKEGPSILRIQQVVRGDSAAYFCASSPPAGGENASTDTQYFGPGTRLTVL.